The source of this T cell receptor beta chain is a study of blood T cells in healthy people across ages. The authors ran a second PCR of 7 to 11 cycles using a sample-barcoded 5' primer and a J-beta primer mix. In TCRdb, the 5' RACE reads were re-called with MiXCR into one record per CDR3 protein. The sample carries hundreds of thousands of distinct CDR3 sequences, roughly 32% recorded once. J gave up 4 bases and V 7 bases, and 14 bases lay outside the gene matches. The CDR3 consists of 16 residues. Germline CDR1 MNHEY, CDR2 SVGEGT. Sample: blood. V and J are TRBV6-2 or TRBV6-3 and TRBJ2-3; 7 nucleotides align to TRBD2. This clonotype was obtained from a woman older than 75 in good health. DNA of the CDR3: TGTGCCAGCACCCGAGCGACTAGCAGGGCGGCAGATACGCAGTATTTT. Its translation is CASTRATSRAADTQYF.